This T cell receptor beta chain came from a study of blood T cells in healthy people across ages. Study in general: Template switching picked up about one barcoded beta molecule for each two T cells. Study-level results: Researchers report that TCR beta diversity correlated strongly with naive T cell percentage. Naive CD4+ cells and diversity were both higher in long-lived donors than in aged donors.

For this clonotype: The antigen is undetermined.

For the second PCR, which ran for roughly 7 to 11 cycles, a sample-barcoded 5' primer and a J-beta primer mix were used. One entry per CDR3 protein results from TCRdb running MiXCR on the 5' RACE reads. Among hundreds of thousands of distinct CDR3 sequences listed, about half were seen once. The length of the CDR3 is 15 residues. Germline trimming cut 0 bases from V and 5 bases from J; bases unmatched to any gene: 5. The germline CDR1 and CDR2 sequences are DFQATT and SNEGSKA (reference sequence). The receptor's source is an elderly man in good health. The genes are TRBV20-1 and TRBJ2-4, with TRBD2 matching 9 bases. The sequenced sample consisted of blood. The CDR3 spells CSARDAGTSQNIQYF. In DNA, the CDR3 is TGCAGTGCTAGAGACGCCGGGACTAGCCAAAACATTCAGTACTTC.